Reported below is one T cell receptor beta chain. The authors ran a second PCR of 7 to 11 cycles using a sample-barcoded 5' primer and a J-beta primer mix. All cDNA molecules were each tagged by a template-switch adaptor with 12 random nucleotides. There were at least 3 million CDR3-containing paired-end reads obtained from each sample. TCRdb called the 5' RACE reads again in MiXCR, with one record for every CDR3 protein. The sample lists fewer than 1.5 million distinct CDR3 sequences; roughly 45% were seen once. The study drew donors from healthy Caucasian individuals in Russia aged roughly 6 to 100. This sample was taken from a study of blood T cells in healthy people across ages. Germline V CDR1 and CDR2: MNHEY, SVGAGI. The CDR3 covers 18 residues. The trim removed 4 bases at V and 0 bases at J, leaving 7 bases unmatched.

Sequencing used blood. The sequence derives from a young woman in good health. The rearrangement joins TRBV6-5 to TRBJ1-6, with TRBD1 identical over 9 bases. CDR3 in amino acids: CASSSTGTGSSYNSPLHF. CDR3 DNA sequence: TGTGCCAGCAGTTCTACCGGGACAGGGAGCTCCTATAATTCACCCCTCCACTTT.